The clone carrying this TCR beta chain has at least ten counts. Its antigen is undetermined. Amplified TCR beta CDR3 regions came from RNA transcripts. Using the HTBI primer set, a first-round RT-PCR was run on the TCR CDR3. TCRdb reprocessed the multiplex PCR reads with MiXCR, giving one entry per CDR3 protein. Of around 440,000 distinct CDR3 sequences in the sample, 15% to 17% are singletons; the top ten hold around 7.3%. The data derive from a study of T cells in Graves' hyperthyroidism and ophthalmopathy. The V gene lost 9 bases and the J gene lost 6 bases, with 12 bases spanning the gap. The CDR3 loop spans 11 amino acids. Calling Graves' hyperthyroidism stable meant ophthalmopathy did not progress within 18 months. Uncontrolled infection, other autoimmune disease, pregnancy and lactation each barred patients from inclusion. Study-level points and caveats: In blood, most of the thyroid clonotypes expanded above 0.001 were also present.

The TCR sequence derives from a woman between 18 and 29 years old with Graves' hyperthyroidism. This chain joins TRBV12-3 or TRBV12-4 and TRBJ2-7; a weak D match, TRBD1 (5 bases). Material for sequencing was blood. The CDR3 region has the DNA TGTGCCAGTAACCAGGGTTTCGAGCAGTACTTC. Protein sequence: CASNQGFEQYF.